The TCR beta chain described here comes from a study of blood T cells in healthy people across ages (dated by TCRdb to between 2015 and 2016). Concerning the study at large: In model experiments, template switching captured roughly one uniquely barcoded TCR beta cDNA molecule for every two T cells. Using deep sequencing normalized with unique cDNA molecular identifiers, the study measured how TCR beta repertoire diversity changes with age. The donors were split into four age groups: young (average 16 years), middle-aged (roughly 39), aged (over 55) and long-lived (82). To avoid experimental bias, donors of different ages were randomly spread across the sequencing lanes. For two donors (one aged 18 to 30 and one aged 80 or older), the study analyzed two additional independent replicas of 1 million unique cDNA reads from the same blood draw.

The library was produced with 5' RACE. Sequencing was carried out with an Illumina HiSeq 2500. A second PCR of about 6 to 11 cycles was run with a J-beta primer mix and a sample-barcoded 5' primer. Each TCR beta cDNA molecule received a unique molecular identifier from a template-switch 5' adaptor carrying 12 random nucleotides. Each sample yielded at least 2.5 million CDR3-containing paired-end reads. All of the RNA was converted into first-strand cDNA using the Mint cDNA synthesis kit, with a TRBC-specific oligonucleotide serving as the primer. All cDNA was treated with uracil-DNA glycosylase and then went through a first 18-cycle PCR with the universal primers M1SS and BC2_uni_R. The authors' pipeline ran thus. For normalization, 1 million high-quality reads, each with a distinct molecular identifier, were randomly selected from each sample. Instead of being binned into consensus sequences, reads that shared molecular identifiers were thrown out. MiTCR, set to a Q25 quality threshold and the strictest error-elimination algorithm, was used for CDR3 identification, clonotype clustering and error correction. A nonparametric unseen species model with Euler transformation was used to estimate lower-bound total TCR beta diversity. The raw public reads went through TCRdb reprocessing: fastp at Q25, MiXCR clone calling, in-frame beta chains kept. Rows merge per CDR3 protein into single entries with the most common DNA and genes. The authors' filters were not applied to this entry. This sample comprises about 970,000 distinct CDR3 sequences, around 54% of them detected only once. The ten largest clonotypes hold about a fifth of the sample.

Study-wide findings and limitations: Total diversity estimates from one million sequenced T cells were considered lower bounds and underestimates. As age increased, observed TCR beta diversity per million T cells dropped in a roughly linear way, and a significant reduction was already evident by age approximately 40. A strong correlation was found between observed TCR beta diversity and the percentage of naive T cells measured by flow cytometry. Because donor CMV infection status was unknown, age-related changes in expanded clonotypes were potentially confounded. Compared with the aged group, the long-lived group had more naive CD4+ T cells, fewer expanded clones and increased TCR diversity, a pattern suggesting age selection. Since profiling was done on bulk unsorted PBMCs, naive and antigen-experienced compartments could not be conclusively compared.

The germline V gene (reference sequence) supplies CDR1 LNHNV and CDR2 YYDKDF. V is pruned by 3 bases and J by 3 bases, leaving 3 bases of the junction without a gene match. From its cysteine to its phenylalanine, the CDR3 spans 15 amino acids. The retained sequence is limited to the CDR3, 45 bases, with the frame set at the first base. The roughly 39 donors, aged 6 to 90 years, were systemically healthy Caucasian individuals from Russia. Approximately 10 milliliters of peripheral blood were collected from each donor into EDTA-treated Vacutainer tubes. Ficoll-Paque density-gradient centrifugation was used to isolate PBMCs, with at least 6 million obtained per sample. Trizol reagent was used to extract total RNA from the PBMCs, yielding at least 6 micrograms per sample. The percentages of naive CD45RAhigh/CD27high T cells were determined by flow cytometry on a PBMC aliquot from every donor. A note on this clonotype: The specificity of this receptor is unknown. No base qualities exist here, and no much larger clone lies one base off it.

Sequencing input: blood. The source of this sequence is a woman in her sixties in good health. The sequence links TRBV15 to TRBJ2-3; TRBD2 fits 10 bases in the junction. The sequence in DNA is TGTGCCACCAGCAGTGGGACTAGCGCAACAGATACGCAGTATTTT. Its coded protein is CATSSGTSATDTQYF.